This is a list of T cell receptor beta chains from one sample in a study of cytomegalovirus exposure and HLA in healthy donors. Method: immunoSEQ multiplex PCR; TCRdb's copy keeps in-frame clones and lacks some. In the table there are 250,000 to 350,000 clones, over 75% of which are singletons. Sequenced sample: PBMCs. The receptors were sampled from a woman aged 18-29 years in good health and CMV-seronegative. Both conserved end residues are part of each CDR3. The D gene is left open where the match is weak. Some rows have no size entry. The others give once, few or many, or a class for an expanded clone.

V: TRBV27
D: TRBD1
J: TRBJ1-6
size: .
DNA: TGTGCCAGCAGTTTAGGGGACAGTAATTCACCCCTCCACTTT
CDR3: CASSLGDSNSPLHF

V: TRBV11-2
D: .
J: TRBJ2-1
size: .
DNA: TGTGCCAGCAGGCCGGGACAAAATGAGCAGTTCTTC
CDR3: CASRPGQNEQFF

V: TRBV7-9
D: .
J: TRBJ1-1
size: .
DNA: TGTGCCAGCGCAGTGGGGGCTGGGGACACTGAAGCTTTCTTT
CDR3: CASAVGAGDTEAFF

V: TRBV27
D: .
J: TRBJ1-5
size: .
DNA: TGTGCCAGCAGTTTAGTGCCTCCCGACAGCCGCATCAATCAGCCCCAGCATTTT
CDR3: CASSLVPPDSRINQPQHF

V: TRBV28
D: .
J: TRBJ2-7
size: .
DNA: TGTGCCAGCAGTTTATCTCACAGCTACGAGCAGTACTTC
CDR3: CASSLSHSYEQYF

V: TRBV18
D: TRBD2
J: TRBJ2-7
size: .
DNA: TGTGCCAGCTCACTCCCCGGGACTAGCGATCCCTACGAGCAGTACTTC
CDR3: CASSLPGTSDPYEQYF

V: TRBV18
D: .
J: TRBJ1-4
size: .
DNA: TGTGCCAGCTCATCCGGGTCGGGGGAAAAACTGTTTTTT
CDR3: CASSSGSGEKLFF

V: TRBV7-2
D: TRBD2
J: TRBJ2-5
size: .
DNA: TGTGCCAGCAGCTTAGTTGCGGGGGATGGGACCCAGTACTTC
CDR3: CASSLVAGDGTQYF

V: TRBV7-8
D: TRBD1
J: TRBJ2-7
size: .
DNA: TGTGCCAGCAGCTTTACGGACAGGACCTACGAGCAGTACTTC
CDR3: CASSFTDRTYEQYF

V: TRBV19
D: TRBD1
J: TRBJ1-2
size: .
DNA: TGTGCCAGTAGTCTAAACAGGGGTGGAGCTAACTATGGCTACACCTTC
CDR3: CASSLNRGGANYGYTF

V: TRBV27
D: .
J: TRBJ2-3
size: .
DNA: TGTGCCAGCAGTTTAAAGGGGGTTAGGCCCGATACGCAGTATTTT
CDR3: CASSLKGVRPDTQYF

V: TRBV7-6
D: .
J: TRBJ2-7
size: .
DNA: TGTGCCAGCAGCTTAGCCGGTTCCTACGAGCAGTACTTC
CDR3: CASSLAGSYEQYF

V: TRBV6-5
D: TRBD1
J: TRBJ1-1
size: .
DNA: TGTGCCAGCACTTTATACAGGGGTGGTGAAGCTTTCTTT
CDR3: CASTLYRGGEAFF

V: TRBV5-6
D: TRBD1
J: TRBJ1-2
size: many
DNA: TGTGCCAGCAGCTGGCCGGGACAGGGGACCAACTATGGCTACACCTTC
CDR3: CASSWPGQGTNYGYTF

V: TRBV28
D: TRBD1
J: TRBJ2-7
size: .
DNA: TGTGCCAGCAGTTGGGGACAGGGGGCGTCCTACGAGCAGTACTTC
CDR3: CASSWGQGASYEQYF

V: TRBV28
D: TRBD1
J: TRBJ1-5
size: .
DNA: TGTGCCAGCAGTTTGGACAGGGGAGGTCAGCCCCAGCATTTT
CDR3: CASSLDRGGQPQHF

V: TRBV11-1
D: .
J: TRBJ2-7
size: .
DNA: TGTGCCAGCAGCCCAAAGGGGACTTTTAACTACGAGCAGTACTTC
CDR3: CASSPKGTFNYEQYF

V: TRBV19
D: .
J: TRBJ1-4
size: .
DNA: TGTGCCAGTGCCCAGGGAACGACTGGGGAAAAACTGTTTTTT
CDR3: CASAQGTTGEKLFF

V: TRBV4-3
D: .
J: TRBJ2-7
size: few
DNA: TGCGCCAGCAGCAGGGGGGGGAGCTCCTACGAGCAGTACTTC
CDR3: CASSRGGSSYEQYF

V: TRBV29-1
D: TRBD2
J: TRBJ2-1
size: .
DNA: TGCAGCGTTGAAAGGTCGCTAGCGGGAGTTTCGAGTGATAATGAGCAGTTCTTC
CDR3: CSVERSLAGVSSDNEQFF

V: TRBV4-1
D: TRBD1
J: TRBJ1-5
size: .
DNA: TGCGCCAGCAGCCAACCGACAGGGGGCGGGTATCAGCCCCAGCATTTT
CDR3: CASSQPTGGGYQPQHF

V: TRBV6-5
D: .
J: TRBJ1-1
size: .
DNA: TGTGCCAGCACCAAGGGTTCGGGGGGAGCTTTCTTT
CDR3: CASTKGSGGAFF

V: TRBV6-1
D: TRBD1
J: TRBJ2-5
size: .
DNA: TGTGCCACTGGACAGGGGGAGACCCAGTACTTC
CDR3: CATGQGETQYF

V: TRBV7-6
D: TRBD1
J: TRBJ1-3
size: .
DNA: TGTGCCAGCAGCTTAGCCGGGACAGGTTTCTCTGGAAACACCATATATTTT
CDR3: CASSLAGTGFSGNTIYF

V: TRBV27
D: TRBD2
J: TRBJ2-1
size: .
DNA: TGTGCCAGCAGTACGATCCTAGCGGGAGGGAACAATGAGCAGTTCTTC
CDR3: CASSTILAGGNNEQFF

V: TRBV28
D: .
J: TRBJ2-7
size: few
DNA: TGTGCCAGCAAGGGGAAGGGCTCTCCCCTCTTC
CDR3: CASKGKGSPLF

V: TRBV4-1
D: TRBD2
J: TRBJ2-7
size: .
DNA: TGCGCCAGCAGCCCCCGGCAGGGAGCGGGGCCCTCCTACGAGCAGTACTTC
CDR3: CASSPRQGAGPSYEQYF

V: TRBV28
D: .
J: TRBJ1-2
size: .
DNA: TGTGCCAGCAGCCCACCCTTGGGCGACAGGTCCAACTATGGCTACACCTTC
CDR3: CASSPPLGDRSNYGYTF

V: TRBV2
D: TRBD1
J: TRBJ2-7
size: .
DNA: TGTGCCAGCCCAAGGGGGGACAGGGGTCGCGAGCAGTACTTC
CDR3: CASPRGDRGREQYF

V: TRBV19
D: .
J: TRBJ2-5
size: once
DNA: TGTGCCAGTAGTATCGCCGGGGAGACCCAGTACTTC
CDR3: CASSIAGETQYF

V: TRBV25-1
D: .
J: TRBJ2-2
size: .
DNA: TGTGCCAGCCAAGCAGGGAAGGACGCCGGGGAGCTGTTTTTT
CDR3: CASQAGKDAGELFF

V: TRBV6-1
D: .
J: TRBJ2-5
size: .
DNA: TGTGCCAGCAGTGATGGGGGGGAGACCCAGTACTTC
CDR3: CASSDGGETQYF

V: TRBV5-4
D: .
J: TRBJ1-1
size: once
DNA: TGTGCCAGCAGCTTGGCGTCAGGGGTGCTGAACACTGAAGCTTTCTTT
CDR3: CASSLASGVLNTEAFF

V: TRBV30
D: .
J: TRBJ1-4
size: .
DNA: TGTGCCTGGAGTGTACTGAACAGTCGGGGAAAACTGTTTTTT
CDR3: CAWSVLNSRGKLFF

V: TRBV6-5
D: .
J: TRBJ2-1
size: .
DNA: TGTGCCAGCAGTTCGCCTCCCCCAGGGGTCAACAATGAGCAGTTCTTC
CDR3: CASSSPPPGVNNEQFF

V: TRBV5-1
D: TRBD1
J: TRBJ2-3
size: .
DNA: TGCGCCAGCACTTGGGACAGGGGGAGCCTCACAGATACGCAGTATTTT
CDR3: CASTWDRGSLTDTQYF

V: TRBV19
D: .
J: TRBJ2-1
size: .
DNA: TGTGCCAGTAGTTTTGGACTCTACAATGAGCAGTTCTTC
CDR3: CASSFGLYNEQFF

V: TRBV12-5
D: .
J: TRBJ1-5
size: few
DNA: TGTGCTAGTGGACCACAGGGTAATCAGCCCCAGCATTTT
CDR3: CASGPQGNQPQHF

V: TRBV11-1
D: .
J: TRBJ1-1
size: .
DNA: TGTGCCAGCAGTTTCGGTACAGGGAACACTGAAGCTTTCTTT
CDR3: CASSFGTGNTEAFF

V: TRBV7-2
D: .
J: TRBJ2-6
size: .
DNA: TGTGCCAGCAGCTACTACAGGGCTGGGGCCAACGTCCTGACTTTC
CDR3: CASSYYRAGANVLTF

V: TRBV27
D: TRBD1
J: TRBJ1-1
size: .
DNA: TGTGCCAGCAGTAGAGGGACAGGGTTTCTTCGCACTGAAGCTTTCTTT
CDR3: CASSRGTGFLRTEAFF

V: TRBV18
D: .
J: TRBJ2-3
size: .
DNA: TGTGCCAGCTCACCTCCCAACACAGATACGCAGTATTTT
CDR3: CASSPPNTDTQYF

V: TRBV7-2
D: .
J: TRBJ2-1
size: .
DNA: TGTGCCAGCAGCTTAGATGAGGGAGGCTCTAATGAGCAGTTCTTC
CDR3: CASSLDEGGSNEQFF

V: TRBV5-6
D: .
J: TRBJ2-7
size: .
DNA: TGTGCCAGCAGCTTGGGGACACTCTCCTACGAGCAGTACTTC
CDR3: CASSLGTLSYEQYF

V: TRBV19
D: .
J: TRBJ1-1
size: .
DNA: TGTGCCACCCGCTACCGGGACACTGAAGCTTTCTTT
CDR3: CATRYRDTEAFF

V: TRBV25-1
D: TRBD2
J: TRBJ2-3
size: once
DNA: TGTGCCAGCAGTGGCCGACTAGCGGGGATCACAGATACGCAGTATTTT
CDR3: CASSGRLAGITDTQYF

V: TRBV5-1
D: TRBD1
J: TRBJ1-1
size: .
DNA: TGCGCCAGCAGCAGAGAGACAGGGGGAGCTTTCTTT
CDR3: CASSRETGGAFF

V: TRBV11-2
D: .
J: TRBJ1-1
size: .
DNA: TGTGCCAGCAGCCGGCCCGGGCGGGAGAACACTGAAGCTTTCTTT
CDR3: CASSRPGRENTEAFF

V: TRBV7-9
D: .
J: TRBJ1-5
size: .
DNA: TGTGCCAGCAGTGATGGGGGGAGTCAGCCCCAGCATTTT
CDR3: CASSDGGSQPQHF

V: TRBV7-2
D: .
J: TRBJ1-5
size: .
DNA: TGTGCCAGCAGCTCAAGAGGCGGCAATCAGCCCCAGCATTTT
CDR3: CASSSRGGNQPQHF

V: TRBV4-2
D: TRBD2
J: TRBJ2-7
size: .
DNA: TGTGCCAGCAGCCAAAGCGGTGGCGGGAGCTACGAGCAGTACTTC
CDR3: CASSQSGGGSYEQYF

V: TRBV27
D: .
J: TRBJ2-5
size: .
DNA: TGTGCCAGCAGCCTTATAGCGGTCCCTAACCTGGAGACCCAGTACTTC
CDR3: CASSLIAVPNLETQYF

V: TRBV6-4
D: TRBD1
J: TRBJ1-6
size: .
DNA: TGTGCCAGCAGTGACTCAACAGGGGAAAGGTCACCCCTCCACTTT
CDR3: CASSDSTGERSPLHF